These 10 T cell receptor beta chains originate from one sample sequenced in a study of cytomegalovirus exposure and HLA in healthy donors. The primer mix had 60 Vbeta and 13 Jbeta primers. Sequencing used immunoSEQ multiplex PCR; TCRdb keeps in-frame clones, though not all of them. The table lists 120,000 to 150,000 clones, 80% of them singletons, with under 1.5% in the top ten. Sequencing used PBMCs. These receptors all stem from a male donor in good health and CMV-seropositive.

This clone came up a few times. J is TRBJ2-3 and V is TRBV6-5, with 8 bases lining up with TRBD2. Germline-derived CDR1 and CDR2 are MNHEY and SVGAGI. This CDR3 region has 14 residues. The V and J ends lost 0 bases and 4 bases, in that order; junction bases with no gene match: 0. The CDR3 reads CASSYSAGADTQYF. CDR3 DNA: TGTGCCAGCAGTTACTCAGCGGGAGCAGATACGCAGTATTTT.

The chain uses TRBV14 and TRBJ2-1, with D hard to call. V lost 0 bases and J 3 bases, leaving 3 bases between the germline ends. CDR1 SGHDN and CDR2 FVKESK come from the germline V gene. The CDR3 totals 13 residues. The CDR3 region has the DNA TGTGCCAGCAGCCAAGAGAGCTACAATGAGCAGTTCTTC. Its translation: CASSQESYNEQFF.

This chain uses TRBV29-1 with TRBJ1-4; the D is unclear. This CDR3 has 13 residues. V was cut by 3 bases and J by 8 bases, with 13 bases left in between. CDR1 is SQVTM and CDR2 is ANQGSEA in the germline V gene. CDR3 DNA sequence: TGCAGCGTTGAGGCGGGCCGCGGGGAAAAACTGTTTTTT. This encodes CSVEAGRGEKLFF. The variable domain in full, completed from reference TRBV29-1 and TRBJ1-4, reads SAVISQKPSRDICQRGTSLTIQCQVDSQVTMMFWYRQQPGQSLTLIATANQGSEATYESGFVIDKFPISRPNLTFSTLTVSNMSPEDSSIYLCSVEAGRGEKLFFGSGTQLSVL.

This clone was recorded only once. The chain uses TRBV2 and TRBJ1-2, with 8 bases lining up with TRBD1. V was pared by 7 bases and J by 1 base, with 20 bases of the junction left unmatched. This CDR3 region has 19 residues. From germline, CDR1 is SNHLY and CDR2 FYNNEI. CDR3 bases: TGTGCCAGCACAGATCCTTGGTCCCGGGACAGGACCAATAACTATGGCTACACCTTC. It codes for CASTDPWSRDRTNNYGYTF.

This clone was detected once. The V gene is TRBV7-6, the J gene TRBJ2-5; a weak D match, TRBD2 (5 bases). Germline V gene data show CDR1 as SGHVS and CDR2 as FNYEAQ. The CDR3 has 12 residues. Trimming pared 5 bases from V and 5 bases from J, leaving 9 bases between. This CDR3 is CASSTRMETQYF. CDR3 coding DNA: TGTGCCAGCAGCACTAGGATGGAGACCCAGTACTTC.

The chain employs TRBV9 and TRBJ2-3; D possibly corresponds to TRBD2 (6 bases). The CDR3 has 15 amino acids. V was cut by 2 bases and J by 0 bases, with 10 bases left in between. Germline CDR1 reads SGDLS; CDR2 reads YYNGEE. CDR3 sequence (DNA): TGTGCCAGCAGCGTCACTAGCTCTAGCACAGATACGCAGTATTTT. Amino acids: CASSVTSSSTDTQYF.

The genes are TRBV5-1 and TRBJ1-1; 9 bases are shared with TRBD1. The CDR3 is made up of 13 amino acids. The germline V gene has CDR1 SGHRS and CDR2 YFSETQ. V lost 7 bases, J lost 10 bases, and 11 bases stayed unmatched. The DNA for the CDR3 is TGCGCCAGCCTACCGGGACAGGGAAGTGCAGCTTTCTTT. Translation gives CASLPGQGSAAFF. The full variable domain, rest sourced from reference TRBV5-1 and TRBJ1-1, is KAGVTQTPRYLIKTRGQQVTLSCSPISGHRSVSWYQQTPGQGLQFLFEYFSETQRNKGNFPGRFSGRQFSNSRSEMNVSTLELGDSALYLCASLPGQGSAAFFGQGTRLTVV.

The chain joins TRBV27 to TRBJ2-5; tentatively, D is TRBD2 (5 bases). The DNA matches TRBJ2-7 better at its end, which makes the J call doubtful. Germline V gene lookup returns CDR1 MNHEY and CDR2 SMNVEV (reference sequence). The CDR3 sequence is 14 residues long. The DNA of the CDR3 is TGTGCCAGCAGTTTATCGGGAGAACCCTACGAGCAGTACTTC. This codes for CASSLSGEPYEQYF.

The chain links TRBV29-1 to TRBJ2-7; perhaps TRBD2 as D (5 bases). CDR1 and CDR2 (germline): SQVTM, ANQGSEA. CDR3 size: 12 residues. With 3 bases removed from V and 2 bases from J, the gap between germline ends came to 8 bases. CDR3: CSVERGPYEQYF. CDR3 DNA: TGCAGCGTTGAGCGAGGGCCCTACGAGCAGTACTTC.

The chain employs TRBV10-2 and TRBJ1-2, with 10 positions matching TRBD1. V lost 0 bases, J lost 6 bases, and 10 bases stayed unmatched. The CDR3 covers 17 residues. CDR1 and CDR2 from the germline V gene are WSHSY and SAAADI. Written as DNA, the CDR3 is TGCGCCAGCAGTGAGTCGATCAGGACAGGGGGTGGGGATGGCTACACCTTC. It yields the protein CASSESIRTGGGDGYTF.